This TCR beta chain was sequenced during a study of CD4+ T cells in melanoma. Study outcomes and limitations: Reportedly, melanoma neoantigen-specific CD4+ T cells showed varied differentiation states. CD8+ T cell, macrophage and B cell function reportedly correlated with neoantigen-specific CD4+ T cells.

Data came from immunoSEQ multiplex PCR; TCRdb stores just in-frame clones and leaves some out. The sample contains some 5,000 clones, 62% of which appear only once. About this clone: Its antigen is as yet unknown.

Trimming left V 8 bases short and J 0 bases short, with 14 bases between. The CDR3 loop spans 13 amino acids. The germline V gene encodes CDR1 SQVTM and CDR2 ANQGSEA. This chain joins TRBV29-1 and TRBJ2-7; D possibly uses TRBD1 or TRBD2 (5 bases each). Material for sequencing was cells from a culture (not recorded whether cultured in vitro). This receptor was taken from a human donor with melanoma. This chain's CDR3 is CSTRDRSSYEQYF. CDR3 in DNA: TGCAGCACACGGGACCGGAGCTCCTACGAGCAGTACTTC.